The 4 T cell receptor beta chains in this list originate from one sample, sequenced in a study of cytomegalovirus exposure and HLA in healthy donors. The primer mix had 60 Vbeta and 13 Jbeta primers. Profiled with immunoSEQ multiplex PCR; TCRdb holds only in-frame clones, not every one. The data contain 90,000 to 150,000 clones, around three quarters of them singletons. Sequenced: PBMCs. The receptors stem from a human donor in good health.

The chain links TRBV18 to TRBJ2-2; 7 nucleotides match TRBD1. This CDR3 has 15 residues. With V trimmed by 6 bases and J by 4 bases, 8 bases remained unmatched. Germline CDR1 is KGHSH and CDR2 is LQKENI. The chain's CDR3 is CASSQLQGSTGELFF. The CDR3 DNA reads TGTGCCAGCTCTCAATTACAGGGGTCCACCGGGGAGCTGTTTTTT.

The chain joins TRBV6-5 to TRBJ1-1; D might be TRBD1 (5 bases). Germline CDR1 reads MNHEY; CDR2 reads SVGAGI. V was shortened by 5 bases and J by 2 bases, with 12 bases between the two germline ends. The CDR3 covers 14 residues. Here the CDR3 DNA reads TGTGCCAGCAGTCGCCGGACACAAAACACTGAAGCTTTCTTT. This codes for CASSRRTQNTEAFF.

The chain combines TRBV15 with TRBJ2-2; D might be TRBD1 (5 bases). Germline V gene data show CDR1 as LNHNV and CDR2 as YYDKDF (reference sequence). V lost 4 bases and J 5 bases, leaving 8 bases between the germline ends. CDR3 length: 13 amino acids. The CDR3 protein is CATSMGRTGELFF. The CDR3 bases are TGTGCCACCAGCATGGGGCGAACCGGGGAGCTGTTTTTT. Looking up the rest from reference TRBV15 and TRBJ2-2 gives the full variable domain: DAMVIQNPRYQVTQFGKPVTLSCSQTLNHNVMYWYQQKSSQAPKLLFHYYDKDFNNEADTPDNFQSRRPNTSFCFLDIRSPGLGDTAMYLCATSMGRTGELFFGEGSRLTVL.

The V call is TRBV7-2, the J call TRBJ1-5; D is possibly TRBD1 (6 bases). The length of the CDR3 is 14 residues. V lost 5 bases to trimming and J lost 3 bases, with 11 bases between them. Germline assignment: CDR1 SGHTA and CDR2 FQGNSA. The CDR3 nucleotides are TGTGCCAGCAGCCTGGACAGTCCCAATCAGCCCCAGCATTTT. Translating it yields CASSLDSPNQPQHF.